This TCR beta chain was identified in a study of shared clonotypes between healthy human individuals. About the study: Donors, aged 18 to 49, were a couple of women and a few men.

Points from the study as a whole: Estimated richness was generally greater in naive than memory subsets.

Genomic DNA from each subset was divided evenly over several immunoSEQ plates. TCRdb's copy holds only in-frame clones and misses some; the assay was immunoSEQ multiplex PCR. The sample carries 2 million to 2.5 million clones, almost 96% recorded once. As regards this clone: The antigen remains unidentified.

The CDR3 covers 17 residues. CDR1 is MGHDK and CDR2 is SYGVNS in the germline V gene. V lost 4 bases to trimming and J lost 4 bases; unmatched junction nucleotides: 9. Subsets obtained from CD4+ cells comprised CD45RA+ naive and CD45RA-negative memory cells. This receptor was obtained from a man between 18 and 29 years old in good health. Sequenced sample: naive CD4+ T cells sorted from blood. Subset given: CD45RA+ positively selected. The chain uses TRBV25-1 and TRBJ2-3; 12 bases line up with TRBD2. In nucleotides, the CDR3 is TGTGCCAGCAGTGTGTCTAGCGGGAGGGCCTGGGCAGATACGCAGTATTTT. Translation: CASSVSSGRAWADTQYF.